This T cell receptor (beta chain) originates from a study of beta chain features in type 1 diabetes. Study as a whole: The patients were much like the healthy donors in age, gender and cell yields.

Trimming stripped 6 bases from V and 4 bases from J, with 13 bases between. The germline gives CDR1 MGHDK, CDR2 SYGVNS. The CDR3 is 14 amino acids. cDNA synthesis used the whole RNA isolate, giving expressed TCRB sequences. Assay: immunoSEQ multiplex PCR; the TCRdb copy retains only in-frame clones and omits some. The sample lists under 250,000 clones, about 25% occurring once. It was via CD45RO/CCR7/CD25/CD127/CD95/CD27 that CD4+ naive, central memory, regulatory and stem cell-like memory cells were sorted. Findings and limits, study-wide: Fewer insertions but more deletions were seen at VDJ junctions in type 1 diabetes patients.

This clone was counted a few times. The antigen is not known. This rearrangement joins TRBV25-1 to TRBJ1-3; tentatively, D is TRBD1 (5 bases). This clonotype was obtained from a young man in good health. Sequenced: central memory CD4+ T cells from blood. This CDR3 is CASSGDARGNTIYF. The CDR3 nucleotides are TGTGCCAGCAGCGGGGACGCGCGGGGAAACACCATATATTTT. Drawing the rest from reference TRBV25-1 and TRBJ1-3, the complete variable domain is EADIYQTPRYLVIGTGKKITLECSQTMGHDKMYWYQQDPGMELHLIHYSYGVNSTEKGDLSSESTVSRIRTEHFPLTLESARPSHTSQYLCASSGDARGNTIYFGEGSWLTVV.